The 17 T cell receptor beta chains in this list originate from one sample, sequenced in a study of regulatory dendritic cells for organ transplantation. The antigens for these receptors are not known. Sorted T cells were CFSE-labeled and cultured four to five days with allogeneic regulatory or mature dendritic cells at 1:10. The data were produced by immunoSEQ multiplex PCR, yet TCRdb's version contains in-frame clones alone and is incomplete. The profile shows some 9,300 clones, 80% of them singletons. The material sequenced was memory CD4+ T cells from blood cultured with dendritic cells. Stated subset: CD45RO+ memory T cells. These receptors all come from a human donor in good health.

CDR3 sequence reads: CAWRLGVASAFF. The CDR3, as DNA: TGTGCCTGGAGATTGGGGGTTGCTAGTGCTTTCTTT. The chain recombines TRBV30 with TRBJ1-1, with D possibly TRBD1 on 5 matching bases. Germline lookup yields CDR1 GTSNPN and CDR2 SVGIG (reference sequence). This CDR3 region has 12 residues. Between the trimmed V and J ends, which lost 3 bases and 11 bases, there was a span of 16 bases.

V gene TRBV28 combines with J gene TRBJ2-1, with D tentatively TRBD2 (5 bases). CDR3 size: 15 residues. Trimming took 5 bases from V and 3 from J, leaving 14 bases between them. In germline, CDR1 is MDHEN, CDR2 SYDVKM. CDR3 sequence (DNA): TGTGCCAGCAGTAGAGCGGCCGGGTTCTACAATGAGCAGTTCTTC. The encoded protein is CASSRAAGFYNEQFF.

This clone was seen a handful of times. V is TRBV18 and J is TRBJ1-2; 7 bases agree with TRBD1. V gave up 2 bases and J gave up 1 base; unmatched junction bases: 7. The CDR3 contains 16 residues. The germline V gene has CDR1 KGHSH and CDR2 LQKENI. CDR3 region: CASSPSRQGLNYGYTF. The CDR3, as DNA: TGTGCCAGCTCACCATCCCGACAGGGCCTTAACTATGGCTACACCTTC.

This clone appeared once. V and J are TRBV9 and TRBJ2-1, with no clear D. The CDR3 totals 14 residues. V dropped 0 bases and J dropped 12 bases, with 16 bases sitting between them. CDR1 and CDR2 from the germline V gene are SGDLS and YYNGEE. This chain's CDR3 is CASSVGDSRDRQFF. The CDR3 region has the DNA TGTGCCAGCAGCGTAGGAGACTCACGTGATCGGCAGTTCTTC.

Only one count was recorded for this clone. This chain connects TRBV9 to TRBJ2-1; 8 nucleotides match TRBD2. CDR1 SGDLS and CDR2 YYNGEE come from the germline V gene. V was clipped by 3 bases and J by 6 bases; unmatched bases: 8. CDR3 length: 15 amino acids. CDR3 bases: TGTGCCAGCAGCGAGATGGGTACTAGCGGCAATGAGCAGTTCTTC. Its protein is CASSEMGTSGNEQFF.

The J gene is TRBJ2-5, the V gene TRBV7-2; 10 bases map to TRBD1. With 1 base clipped from V and 1 base from J, the junction kept 3 bases outside the gene matches. The germline V gene has CDR1 SGHTA and CDR2 FQGNSA. There are 16 residues in the CDR3. Here the CDR3 DNA reads TGTGCCAGCAGCTTAGGGGACAGGGGCAGCCAAGAGACCCAGTACTTC. Translation: CASSLGDRGSQETQYF. The full variable domain, with the rest looked up from reference TRBV7-2 and TRBJ2-5, is GAGVSQSPSNKVTEKGKDVELRCDPISGHTALYWYRQSLGQGLEFLIYFQGNSAPDKSGLPSDRFSAERTGGSVSTLTIQRTQQEDSAVYLCASSLGDRGSQETQYFGPGTRLLVL.

The chain employs TRBV7-9 and TRBJ2-3, with TRBD1 matching over 7 bases. The V segment lost 5 bases and the J segment 4 bases; nucleotides outside the gene matches: 6. CDR1 is SEHNR, CDR2 FQNEAQ, per germline (reference sequence). This CDR3 region has 14 residues. CDR3 loop: CASSPTGNADTQYF. DNA for the CDR3: TGTGCCAGCAGCCCGACAGGGAACGCAGATACGCAGTATTTT.

The chain couples TRBV6-6 to TRBJ2-7; D remains unclear. Germline lookup yields CDR1 MNHNY and CDR2 SVGAGI (reference sequence). The CDR3 sequence is 12 residues long. The ends were cut back, 0 bases at V and 4 bases at J, with 4 bases in the middle. DNA of the CDR3: TGTGCCAGCAGTTACTCGCGGTACGAGCAGTACTTC. It translates to CASSYSRYEQYF.

This clone has only a few counts. This rearrangement joins TRBV30 to TRBJ1-5; 7 bases are a match to TRBD1. The V and J ends lost 0 bases and 6 bases, in that order; junction bases with no gene match: 5. There are 14 residues in the CDR3. The germline V gene has CDR1 GTSNPN and CDR2 SVGIG (reference sequence). The CDR3 spells CAWSVEGDSQPQHF. The CDR3 coding sequence is TGTGCCTGGAGTGTAGAGGGGGACAGTCAGCCCCAGCATTTT.

The rearrangement uses TRBV2 and TRBJ1-1; tentative D call: TRBD1 (5 bases). Germline assignment: CDR1 SNHLY and CDR2 FYNNEI. V dropped 3 bases and J dropped 7 bases, with 6 bases sitting between them. CDR3 length: 11 residues. CDR3 sequence reads: CASSEGLEAFF. The CDR3, as DNA: TGTGCCAGCAGTGAGGGACTTGAAGCTTTCTTT.

The chain links TRBV2 to TRBJ1-4; D gene ambiguous. V lost 9 bases to trimming and J lost 2 bases, with 13 bases between them. Germline loops: CDR1 SNHLY, CDR2 FYNNEI. This CDR3 is 14 amino acids long. CDR3 sequence (DNA): TGTGCCAGGGGCGGCATAGCGACTAATGAAAAACTGTTTTTT. It encodes CARGGIATNEKLFF.

The chain uses TRBV7-2 and TRBJ1-2; no clear D gene. Germline V CDR1 and CDR2: SGHTA, FQGNSA. This CDR3 region has 13 residues. V was trimmed by 5 bases and J by 5 bases, leaving 12 bases between them. The CDR3 here is CASSPGRGYGYTF. The CDR3 coding sequence is TGTGCCAGCAGCCCCGGTCGAGGGTATGGCTACACCTTC.

The chain combines TRBV6-6 with TRBJ1-2; weak D call: TRBD1 (6 bases). The germline V gene encodes CDR1 MNHNY and CDR2 SVGAGI (reference sequence). Trimming removed 6 bases from V and 6 bases from J, with 17 bases in between. The CDR3 runs 14 residues. Here the CDR3 reads CASSVTRGPNGYTF. The CDR3 bases are TGTGCCAGCAGCGTGACCAGGGGTCCGAATGGCTACACCTTC.

The chain links TRBV7-2 to TRBJ2-7; 7 nucleotides match TRBD2. The length of the CDR3 is 16 residues. The germline V gene has CDR1 SGHTA and CDR2 FQGNSA. V was clipped by 0 bases and J by 1 base; unmatched bases: 6. CDR3 loop: CASSLASAGRSYEQYF. The CDR3 DNA is TGTGCCAGCAGCTTAGCCTCAGCGGGACGTTCCTACGAGCAGTACTTC. The complete variable domain, with remaining parts taken from reference TRBV7-2 and TRBJ2-7, reads GAGVSQSPSNKVTEKGKDVELRCDPISGHTALYWYRQSLGQGLEFLIYFQGNSAPDKSGLPSDRFSAERTGGSVSTLTIQRTQQEDSAVYLCASSLASAGRSYEQYFGPGTRLTVT.

This clone was observed a few times. The J gene is TRBJ1-1, the V gene TRBV7-3; 7 bases are a match to TRBD1. V lost 4 bases to trimming and J lost 3 bases; unmatched junction nucleotides: 11. This CDR3 has 16 amino acids. Germline lookup yields CDR1 SGHTA and CDR2 FQGTGA. CDR3 in amino acids: CASSSGTVGRDTEAFF. The CDR3 DNA reads TGTGCCAGCAGCTCAGGGACAGTTGGGCGGGACACTGAAGCTTTCTTT.

The chain couples TRBV4-1 to TRBJ2-1; 7 bases line up with TRBD2. J was trimmed by 8 bases and V by 4 bases; bases with no gene match: 14. The length of the CDR3 is 16 residues. Looked up from germline, CDR1 is MGHRA and CDR2 is YSYEKL. CDR3 amino acids: CASSLRTREGADEQFF. CDR3 nucleotide sequence: TGCGCCAGCAGCCTGAGGACCAGGGAGGGAGCGGATGAGCAGTTCTTC.

The chain is built from TRBV19 and TRBJ2-1, with D hard to call. Germline V gives CDR1 LNHDA, CDR2 SQIVND (reference sequence). V was shortened by 5 bases and J by 6 bases, with 17 bases between the two germline ends. The CDR3 covers 15 residues. The CDR3 DNA sequence: TGTGCCAGTAGTTATGGTGGTATGGTCACCAATGAGCAGTTCTTC. It encodes CASSYGGMVTNEQFF.